The next 23 T cell receptor beta chains were all read from a single sample in a study of radiation and T cells in renal cell carcinoma. Time point meaning: blood 2 weeks post-SBRT. Treatment here: 15 Gy SBRT to primary tumor, nephrectomy 4 weeks later. Repertoires were generated with immunoSEQ multiplex PCR, while TCRdb's copy carries only in-frame clones and drops some. Here the sample spans roughly 140,000 clones, about nine tenths being singletons. The specimen comprised blood, sampled from a patient whose treatment included radiotherapy and nephrectomy. Receptors originate from a woman aged 50 to 65 with renal cell carcinoma.

The CDR3 loop reads CASSEAGREETQYF. As DNA, the CDR3 is TGTGCCAGCAGCGAAGCGGGACGCGAAGAGACCCAGTACTTC. V is TRBV5-4 and J is TRBJ2-5, with TRBD2 matching 7 bases. The CDR3 consists of 14 residues. Germline V lookup: CDR1 SGHNT, CDR2 YYREEE (reference sequence). Trimming took 4 bases from V and 3 from J; bases not matched to a gene: 6.

This sequence joins TRBV7-2 and TRBJ1-1; TRBD1 agrees at 7 bases. The V gene's germline CDR1 is SGHTA and CDR2 FQGNSA. The V and J ends lost 1 base and 1 base, in that order; junction bases with no gene match: 0. The length of the CDR3 is 14 residues. This chain's CDR3 is CASSLGQGNTEAFF. Written as DNA, the CDR3 is TGTGCCAGCAGCTTAGGACAGGGGAACACTGAAGCTTTCTTT.

V gene TRBV7-8 combines with J gene TRBJ2-7; tentatively, D is TRBD1 (6 bases). The CDR3 is 15 amino acids. Trimming cost V 4 bases and J 0 bases, with 13 bases left between them. Germline V gene sequence: CDR1 SGHVS, CDR2 FQNEAQ. The CDR3: CASSSRDTYSYEQYF. For the CDR3, the DNA is TGTGCCAGCAGCTCCCGGGACACTTACTCCTACGAGCAGTACTTC.

This chain connects TRBV7-2 to TRBJ2-7; tentatively, D is TRBD1 (5 bases). Germline CDR1 SGHTA, CDR2 FQGNSA. Trimming took off 5 bases at V and 0 bases at J, with 14 bases between the two ends. This CDR3 region has 15 residues. The CDR3 DNA follows: TGTGCCAGCAGCCCCGGTGGGGCCCGCTCCTACGAGCAGTACTTC. This encodes CASSPGGARSYEQYF. The full variable domain, with the rest looked up from reference TRBV7-2 and TRBJ2-7, is GAGVSQSPSNKVTEKGKDVELRCDPISGHTALYWYRQSLGQGLEFLIYFQGNSAPDKSGLPSDRFSAERTGGSVSTLTIQRTQQEDSAVYLCASSPGGARSYEQYFGPGTRLTVT.

V and J are TRBV18 and TRBJ1-1; D uncertain. Between the trimmed V and J ends, which lost 2 bases and 1 base, there was a span of 8 bases. Germline V gene data show CDR1 as KGHSH and CDR2 as LQKENI. The CDR3 extends over 14 amino acids. CDR3 region: CASSPVFGNTEAFF. CDR3 DNA sequence: TGTGCCAGCTCACCAGTGTTCGGGAACACTGAAGCTTTCTTT.

The chain couples TRBV7-2 to TRBJ1-3, with D maybe TRBD1 (5 bases). The CDR3 contains 14 residues. The germline CDR1 and CDR2 sequences are SGHTA and FQGNSA. V was clipped by 3 bases and J by 2 bases, with 8 bases between them. CDR3 bases: TGTGCCAGCAGCTTCGGGGGGGCTGGAAACACCATATATTTT. Its translation: CASSFGGAGNTIYF.

The chain uses TRBV5-4 and TRBJ1-2, with D hard to call. CDR3 length: 14 residues. Germline V gives CDR1 SGHNT, CDR2 YYREEE (reference sequence). Trimming cost V 4 bases and J 0 bases, with 10 bases left between them. This CDR3 is CASSRALPNYGYTF. CDR3 nucleotide sequence: TGTGCCAGCAGCAGGGCCTTACCTAACTATGGCTACACCTTC. Using reference TRBV5-4 and TRBJ1-2 for the parts outside the CDR3, the full variable domain is ETGVTQSPTHLIKTRGQQVTLRCSSQSGHNTVSWYQQALGQGPQFIFQYYREEENGRGNFPPRFSGLQFPNYSSELNVNALELDDSALYLCASSRALPNYGYTFGSGTRLTVV.

This chain joins TRBV7-3 and TRBJ2-1, with D unresolved. The CDR3 sequence is 16 residues long. The V and J ends lost 2 bases and 0 bases respectively, with 11 bases between them. Germline V gives CDR1 SGHTA, CDR2 FQGTGA. The CDR3 nucleotides read TGTGCCAGCAGCTTACGGGCAGTCCCCTCCTACAATGAGCAGTTCTTC. Amino acids: CASSLRAVPSYNEQFF.

In the case of this clone: Other DNA sequences from this sample encode an identical CDR3 as well. The V gene is TRBV5-1, the J gene TRBJ1-1, with a possible D match to TRBD1 (6 bases). The CDR3 extends over 14 amino acids. Trimming pared 0 bases from V and 1 base from J, leaving 7 bases between. The germline V gene encodes CDR1 SGHRS and CDR2 YFSETQ. DNA for the CDR3: TGCGCCAGCAGCTTGGTACAGGGGAACACTGAAGCTTTCTTT. Protein product: CASSLVQGNTEAFF.

The chain is built from TRBV9 and TRBJ2-1; D is uncertain. The germline CDR1 and CDR2 sequences are SGDLS and YYNGEE. CDR3 length: 16 amino acids. Trimming took off 7 bases at V and 6 bases at J, with 23 bases between the two ends. This CDR3 reads CASSTVGTSFLNEQFF. The CDR3 coding sequence is TGTGCCAGCTCAACAGTGGGCACGTCGTTTCTCAATGAGCAGTTCTTC.

V and J are TRBV7-9 and TRBJ1-1, with D perhaps matching TRBD1 (5 bases). Germline V gene data show CDR1 as SEHNR and CDR2 as FQNEAQ (reference sequence). V was cut by 5 bases and J by 8 bases, with 9 bases left in between. There are 11 residues in the CDR3. For the CDR3, the DNA is TGTGCCAGCAGCAACCGGGACGAAGCTTTCTTT. It encodes CASSNRDEAFF.

This sequence joins TRBV19 and TRBJ2-1; no reliable D call. CDR3 length: 14 residues. The germline gives CDR1 LNHDA, CDR2 SQIVND (reference sequence). Trimming took off 3 bases at V and 9 bases at J, with 15 bases between the two ends. This CDR3 reads CASSIHSMFGEQFF. The CDR3 DNA reads TGTGCCAGTAGTATTCATTCGATGTTCGGTGAGCAGTTCTTC.

The CDR3 loop reads CASSEALTEISGYTF. CDR3 DNA: TGTGCCAGCAGTGAAGCCCTCACGGAGATCTCTGGCTACACCTTC. The chain combines TRBV2 with TRBJ1-2, with unresolved D. This CDR3 contains 15 residues. Per germline, CDR1 SNHLY and CDR2 FYNNEI. V was shortened by 0 bases and J by 7 bases, with 15 bases between the two germline ends.

The chain is built from TRBV6-1 and TRBJ1-5, with D possibly matching TRBD1 (6 bases). The V gene's germline CDR1 is MNHNS and CDR2 SASEGT. V was trimmed by 0 bases and J by 5 bases, leaving 17 bases between them. The CDR3 has 17 amino acids. Here the CDR3 DNA reads TGTGCCAGCAGTGAAGCGCTGGGAGGGGGAAAGGATCAGCCCCAGCATTTT. Amino acids: CASSEALGGGKDQPQHF.

The CDR3 is CASSSPTSGGAMGEQFF. The CDR3 DNA is TGTGCCAGCAGCTCCCCGACTAGCGGGGGGGCCATGGGTGAGCAGTTCTTC. V usage is TRBV7-2 and J usage is TRBJ2-1; 14 positions agree with TRBD2. CDR3 length equals 17 residues. Trimming cost V 4 bases and J 9 bases; bases outside gene matches: 11. The germline CDR1 and CDR2 sequences are SGHTA and FQGNSA.

This clone appeared a few times. The genes are TRBV25-1 and TRBJ2-7; 7 positions agree with TRBD1. The CDR3 spans 13 residues. Trimming at V came to 5 bases and at J to 3 bases, leaving 4 bases not matched to a gene. Germline V gene lookup returns CDR1 MGHDK and CDR2 SYGVNS. CDR3 sequence: CASSRQGFYEQYF. Here the CDR3 DNA reads TGTGCCAGCAGTAGACAGGGTTTCTACGAGCAGTACTTC.

The rearrangement links TRBV19 to TRBJ1-1, with D tentatively TRBD1 (5 bases). Germline V gene sequence: CDR1 LNHDA, CDR2 SQIVND (reference sequence). V lost 6 bases to trimming and J lost 5 bases, with 13 bases between them. CDR3 length: 13 residues. The CDR3: CASSEGRGTEAFF. CDR3 in DNA: TGTGCCAGTAGCGAGGGGCGGGGGACTGAAGCTTTCTTT.

The V call is TRBV4-1, the J call TRBJ2-3; 12 nucleotides match TRBD2. CDR3 size: 16 residues. Looked up from germline, CDR1 is MGHRA and CDR2 is YSYEKL. V was pared by 3 bases and J by 5 bases, with 6 bases of the junction left unmatched. The CDR3 nucleotides read TGCGCCAGCAGCCATCTAGCGGGGGGGCGCGGAGATACGCAGTATTTT. Translation: CASSHLAGGRGDTQYF.

This clone was found once. V is TRBV9 and J is TRBJ2-2; the match to TRBD2 covers 11 bases. V was clipped by 10 bases and J by 2 bases; unmatched bases: 13. Germline CDR1 and CDR2: SGDLS and YYNGEE. CDR3 length: 17 residues. CDR3 in DNA: TGTGCCTTATCCCGTGGGCTAGCGGGGGGAAACACCGGGGAGCTGTTTTTT. Translation gives CALSRGLAGGNTGELFF.

This clone was observed a few times. The chain is built from TRBV7-9 and TRBJ2-7, with 8 bases lining up with TRBD1. The CDR3 spans 12 residues. The ends lost 3 bases at V and 9 bases at J; junction bases unmatched: 4. CDR1 is SEHNR, CDR2 FQNEAQ, per germline (reference sequence). The DNA of the CDR3 is TGTGCCAGCAGCTTTACAGGGGGACTGCAGTACTTC. This encodes CASSFTGGLQYF. Looking up the rest from reference TRBV7-9 and TRBJ2-7 gives the full variable domain: DTGVSQNPRHKITKRGQNVTFRCDPISEHNRLYWYRQTLGQGPEFLTYFQNEAQLEKSRLLSDRFSAERPKGSFSTLEIQRTEQGDSAMYLCASSFTGGLQYFGPGTRLTVT.

The CDR3 coding sequence is TGTGCCAGCAGCGTAGGACACTCTAATGAAAAACTGTTTTTT. The encoded protein is CASSVGHSNEKLFF. The chain links TRBV9 to TRBJ1-4; D unresolved. Germline V gene lookup returns CDR1 SGDLS and CDR2 YYNGEE. The CDR3 is 14 amino acids. Trimming removed 0 bases from V and 3 bases from J, with 6 bases in between.

V usage is TRBV7-9 and J usage is TRBJ2-7, with D maybe TRBD1 (5 bases). Germline lookup yields CDR1 SEHNR and CDR2 FQNEAQ (reference sequence). The CDR3 consists of 15 residues. V dropped 2 bases and J dropped 0 bases, with 11 bases sitting between them. The CDR3 is CASSLRQGSSYEQYF. The CDR3 region has the DNA TGTGCCAGCAGCTTAAGGCAGGGTTCCTCCTACGAGCAGTACTTC.

This clone was picked up a small number of times. This sequence joins TRBV6-1 and TRBJ1-6, with TRBD1 matching 9 bases. V shed 6 bases, J shed 13 bases, and the junction held 10 bases outside the gene matches. The V gene's germline CDR1 is MNHNS and CDR2 SASEGT. CDR3 length equals 14 residues. CDR3 sequence reads: CASSRDRDVMPLHF. The CDR3 coding sequence is TGTGCCAGCAGCAGGGACAGGGACGTGATGCCCCTCCACTTT.